This entry features one TCR beta chain sequence. This CDR3 is built from 11 residues. Germline-derived CDR1 and CDR2 are LGHNT and FRNRAP. V lost 7 bases to trimming and J lost 1 base, with 4 bases between them. The record originates from a study of blood T cell repertoires in COVID-19. Study summary: Researchers got acute and convalescent COVID-19 samples from the United States, Italy and Spain. The analysed material was cDNA or gDNA that came from T cells, B-cell-depleted T cells, or PBMCs.

Here immunoSEQ multiplex PCR was the method, and the copy in TCRdb shows in-frame clones only, minus some. The sample consists of about 210,000 clones, around 81% of them appearing once. In terms of age and location, participants ranged from roughly 18 to 90 years and lived in under 30 US areas. Which cohort a participant joined came from the clinical history participants gave. This clonotype originated in a woman between 50 and 59 years old with acute COVID-19. Sequencing was done on a sample of PBMCs or T cells enriched from blood (not recorded which). V gene TRBV12-5 combines with J gene TRBJ2-5; unclear D gene. The CDR3 loop reads CASASQETQYF. The CDR3 bases are TGTGCTAGTGCCAGCCAAGAGACCCAGTACTTC. Using reference TRBV12-5 and TRBJ2-5 for the parts outside the CDR3, the full variable domain is DARVTQTPRHKVTEMGQEVTMRCQPILGHNTVFWYRQTMMQGLELLAYFRNRAPLDDSGMPKDRFSAEMPDATLATLKIQPSEPRDSAVYFCASASQETQYFGPGTRLLVL.